This is a list of T cell receptor beta chains from one sample in a study of T cells in Graves' hyperthyroidism and ophthalmopathy. Using its own MiXCR run on the multiplex PCR reads, TCRdb lists one record per CDR3 protein. The data show over 450,000 distinct CDR3 sequences, approximately 15% seen once. The sequenced sample consisted of blood. These receptors all come from a woman in her late teens or twenties with Graves' hyperthyroidism. CDR3s include the opening cysteine and the closing phenylalanine or tryptophan. A D gene is named only where the DNA matches it firmly. Where a row states a size, it is once, few, many or the class of an expanded clone; other rows omit it.

J gene	clone size	V gene	D gene	CDR3 protein	CDR3 DNA
TRBJ2-1	few	TRBV19	TRBD2	CASSIGLAGSYNEQFF	TGTGCCAGTAGTATAGGGCTAGCGGGCTCCTACAATGAGCAGTTCTTC
TRBJ2-5	many	TRBV3-1	.	CASSQELKEETQYF	TGTGCCAGCAGCCAGGAGTTAAAGGAAGAGACCCAGTACTTC
TRBJ2-5	.	TRBV4-1	.	CASSRDVGGQETQYF	TGCGCCAGCAGCCGAGACGTCGGGGGCCAAGAGACCCAGTACTTC
TRBJ1-2	many	TRBV12-3/TRBV12-4	TRBD1	CASSPTGQGYGYTF	TGTGCCAGCAGCCCCACCGGACAGGGATATGGCTACACCTTC
TRBJ1-6	.	TRBV6-9	.	CASSLWGGYNSPLHF	TGTGCCAGCAGTTTATGGGGGGGATATAATTCACCCCTCCACTTT
TRBJ2-2	many	TRBV12-3/TRBV12-4	.	CASSPVHGGELFF	TGTGCCAGCAGCCCCGTTCATGGCGGGGAGCTGTTTTTT
TRBJ1-1	many	TRBV7-9	.	CASSLARAEAFF	TGTGCCAGCAGCTTAGCCCGGGCAGAAGCTTTCTTT
TRBJ1-3	few	TRBV30	.	CAWSVVGGNTIYF	TGTGCCTGGAGTGTGGTAGGGGGAAACACCATATATTTT
TRBJ1-4	many	TRBV14	.	CASSLQSAGCEKLFF	TGTGCCAGCAGCCTTCAAAGTGCTGGTTGTGAAAAACTGTTTTTT
TRBJ1-6	many	TRBV9	.	CASSLEPSSYNSPLHF	TGTGCCAGCAGCCTCGAACCGAGCTCCTATAATTCACCCCTCCACTTT
TRBJ2-7	few	TRBV14	.	CASSPRGGGGYEQYF	TGTGCCAGCAGCCCTCGCGGGGGAGGGGGCTACGAGCAGTACTTC
TRBJ1-1	many	TRBV29-1	TRBD1	CSVGQGGTEAFF	TGCAGCGTTGGGCAGGGGGGGACTGAAGCTTTCTTT
TRBJ1-4	many	TRBV2	TRBD1	CASSEEGAGTNEKLFF	TGTGCCAGCAGTGAAGAGGGGGCGGGAACTAATGAAAAACTGTTTTTT
TRBJ2-5	many	TRBV4-1	TRBD1	CASSQAQGDWETQYF	TGCGCCAGCAGCCAAGCCCAGGGGGATTGGGAGACCCAGTACTTC
TRBJ2-3	many	TRBV5-1	.	CASSWLGVTDTQYF	TGCGCCAGCAGCTGGTTAGGAGTCACAGATACGCAGTATTTT
TRBJ2-2	.	TRBV5-1	.	CASSPWRENTGELFF	TGCGCCAGCAGCCCCTGGCGGGAGAACACCGGGGAGCTGTTTTTT
TRBJ2-7	many	TRBV5-1	TRBD2	CASSSGLAPYEQYF	TGCGCCAGCAGCTCCGGACTAGCCCCCTACGAGCAGTACTTC
TRBJ2-3	.	TRBV20-1	.	CSATWTSTDTQYF	TGCAGTGCTACATGGACTAGCACAGATACGCAGTATTTT
TRBJ2-7	many	TRBV10-3	.	CAISDQRGSYEQYF	TGTGCCATCAGTGATCAGAGGGGTTCCTACGAGCAGTACTTC
TRBJ1-5	few	TRBV18	.	CASSPTGLDQPQHF	TGTGCCAGCTCACCAACAGGGCTGGATCAGCCCCAGCATTTT
TRBJ2-5	few	TRBV19	.	CASSPPGTSRETQYF	TGTGCCAGTAGCCCGCCCGGGACTTCAAGAGAGACCCAGTACTTC
TRBJ1-1	.	TRBV29-1	.	CSVELSRDGSEAFF	TGCAGCGTTGAATTATCCAGGGACGGGTCTGAAGCTTTCTTT
TRBJ2-2	many	TRBV7-6	.	CASSLAAKAGELFF	TGTGCCAGCAGCTTAGCGGCGAAGGCCGGGGAGCTGTTTTTT
TRBJ2-1	.	TRBV7-3	TRBD2	CASSLGLAGVKEQFF	TGTGCCAGCAGCTTAGGACTAGCGGGAGTCAAGGAGCAGTTCTTC
TRBJ1-1	many	TRBV6-1	TRBD1	CASSPLDRGPEAFF	TGTGCCAGCAGCCCGCTGGACAGGGGTCCTGAAGCTTTCTTT
TRBJ2-1	.	TRBV19	TRBD2	CASILTAGGSYNEQFF	TGTGCCAGTATTCTCACAGCGGGAGGGTCGTACAATGAGCAGTTCTTC
TRBJ1-5	.	TRBV7-9	.	CASSGVNQPQHF	TGTGCCAGCAGCGGTGTAAATCAGCCCCAGCATTTT
TRBJ2-3	.	TRBV13	.	CATTIATEGDTQYF	TGTGCCACCACCATCGCAACTGAGGGAGATACGCAGTATTTT
TRBJ1-5	.	TRBV19	TRBD1	CASREDRGGPFSNQPQHF	TGTGCCAGTAGGGAGGACAGGGGTGGACCTTTTAGCAATCAGCCCCAGCATTTT
TRBJ1-1	.	TRBV2	.	CASITGRGSEAFF	TGTGCCAGCATTACAGGGAGAGGGTCTGAAGCTTTCTTT
TRBJ2-2	many	TRBV11-2	.	CASSLPRDTGELFF	TGTGCCAGCAGCTTGCCCAGGGACACCGGGGAGCTGTTTTTT